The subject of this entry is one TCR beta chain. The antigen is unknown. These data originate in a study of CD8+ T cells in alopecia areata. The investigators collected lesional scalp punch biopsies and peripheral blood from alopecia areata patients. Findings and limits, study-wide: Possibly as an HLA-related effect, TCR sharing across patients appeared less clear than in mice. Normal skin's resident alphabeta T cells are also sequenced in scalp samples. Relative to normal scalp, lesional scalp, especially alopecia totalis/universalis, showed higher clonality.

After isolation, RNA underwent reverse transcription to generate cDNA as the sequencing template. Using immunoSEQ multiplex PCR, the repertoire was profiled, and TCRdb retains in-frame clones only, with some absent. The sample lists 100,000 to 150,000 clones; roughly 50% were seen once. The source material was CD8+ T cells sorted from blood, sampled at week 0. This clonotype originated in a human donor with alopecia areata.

The DNA for the CDR3 is TGTGCCAGCAGTTTCGGTCGGAATGATTCACCCCTCCACTTT. It specifies CASSFGRNDSPLHF. V gene TRBV27 combines with J gene TRBJ1-6; D ambiguous. V was pared by 3 bases and J by 8 bases, with 11 bases between. Germline V CDR1 and CDR2: MNHEY, SMNVEV (reference sequence). The CDR3 loop spans 14 amino acids.